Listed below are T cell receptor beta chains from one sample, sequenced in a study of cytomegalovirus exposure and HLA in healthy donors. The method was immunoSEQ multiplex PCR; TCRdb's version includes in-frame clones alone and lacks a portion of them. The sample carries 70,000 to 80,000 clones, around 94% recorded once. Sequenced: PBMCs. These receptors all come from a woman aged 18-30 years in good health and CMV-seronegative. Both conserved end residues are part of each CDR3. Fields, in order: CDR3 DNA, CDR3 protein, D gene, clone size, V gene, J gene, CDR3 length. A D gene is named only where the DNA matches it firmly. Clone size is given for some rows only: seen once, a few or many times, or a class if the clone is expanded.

CDR3nt: TGTGCCAGCAGCGTATTTACGACAGACCAAGAGACCCAGTACTTC
CDR3aa: CASSVFTTDQETQYF
d_gene: -
abundance: -
v_gene: TRBV9
j_gene: TRBJ2-5
len: 15

CDR3nt: TGTGCCAGCAGCTCAAATAACAGGGACAATGAGCAGTTCTTC
CDR3aa: CASSSNNRDNEQFF
d_gene: -
abundance: -
v_gene: TRBV7-9
j_gene: TRBJ2-1
len: 14

CDR3nt: TGTGCCAGCAGTGAAGACGTTCAGGGCTCCTCGGCGGCTTTCTTT
CDR3aa: CASSEDVQGSSAAFF
d_gene: -
abundance: -
v_gene: TRBV6-1
j_gene: TRBJ1-1
len: 15

CDR3nt: TGTGCCAGCAGACCCCCCAGGGCAGAAAAACTGTTTTTT
CDR3aa: CASRPPRAEKLFF
d_gene: -
abundance: -
v_gene: TRBV6-5
j_gene: TRBJ1-4
len: 13

CDR3nt: TGTGCCAGCAGTGCAGGGAGGGACCCCTCCTACGAGCAGTACTTC
CDR3aa: CASSAGRDPSYEQYF
d_gene: TRBD2
abundance: -
v_gene: TRBV2
j_gene: TRBJ2-7
len: 15

CDR3nt: TGTGCCATCCACGGAGGTAGCGGGGGTCGGGATGAGCAGTTCTTC
CDR3aa: CAIHGGSGGRDEQFF
d_gene: TRBD2
abundance: -
v_gene: TRBV11-2
j_gene: TRBJ2-1
len: 15

CDR3nt: TGCGCCAGCAATTCTCGGCTAGCGGGCCTCAATGAGCAGTTCTTC
CDR3aa: CASNSRLAGLNEQFF
d_gene: TRBD2
abundance: -
v_gene: TRBV10-2
j_gene: TRBJ2-1
len: 15

CDR3nt: TGTGCCAGCAGTGCAGACAGGGGGATTTCACCCCTCCACTTT
CDR3aa: CASSADRGISPLHF
d_gene: TRBD1
abundance: -
v_gene: TRBV6-1
j_gene: TRBJ1-6
len: 14

CDR3nt: TGTGCCAGCAGTTACGACAGGGGAGGAACTGAAGCTTTCTTT
CDR3aa: CASSYDRGGTEAFF
d_gene: TRBD1
abundance: -
v_gene: TRBV27
j_gene: TRBJ1-1
len: 14

CDR3nt: TGCAGCGTTGCCAGGGGGGCAGATACGCAGTATTTT
CDR3aa: CSVARGADTQYF
d_gene: -
abundance: -
v_gene: TRBV29-1
j_gene: TRBJ2-3
len: 12

CDR3nt: TGTGCCAGCAGTGAATGGGGGGTAGCTAACACTGAAGCTTTCTTT
CDR3aa: CASSEWGVANTEAFF
d_gene: -
abundance: once
v_gene: TRBV25-1
j_gene: TRBJ1-1
len: 15

CDR3nt: TGTGCCAGCTCGACAGGGAGATTGCAGCCCCAGCATTTT
CDR3aa: CASSTGRLQPQHF
d_gene: TRBD1
abundance: -
v_gene: TRBV19
j_gene: TRBJ1-5
len: 13

CDR3nt: TGTGCCAGTCAAGGGGGTATGAGGGACACTGAAGCTTTCTTT
CDR3aa: CASQGGMRDTEAFF
d_gene: -
abundance: -
v_gene: TRBV7-9
j_gene: TRBJ1-1
len: 14

CDR3nt: TGCGCCAGCATGGAGGTGATGAACACTGAAGCTTTCTTT
CDR3aa: CASMEVMNTEAFF
d_gene: -
abundance: -
v_gene: TRBV10-2
j_gene: TRBJ1-1
len: 13

CDR3nt: TGTGCCAGCAGCCAGAGCTGGGACACCAATGAGCAGTTCTTC
CDR3aa: CASSQSWDTNEQFF
d_gene: -
abundance: -
v_gene: TRBV4-2
j_gene: TRBJ2-1
len: 14

CDR3nt: TGTGCCAGCAGTTTTAAGGGACAGGGGAACACCGGGGAGCTGTTTTTT
CDR3aa: CASSFKGQGNTGELFF
d_gene: TRBD1
abundance: -
v_gene: TRBV5-4
j_gene: TRBJ2-2
len: 16

CDR3nt: TGTGCCAGCAGCGCAGGGGAGGGGAGGGGATACAATGAGCAGTTCTTC
CDR3aa: CASSAGEGRGYNEQFF
d_gene: -
abundance: -
v_gene: TRBV11-2
j_gene: TRBJ2-1
len: 16

CDR3nt: TGTGCCAGTACCGGGCGGGACAGGGGCCTTAAGGCTGAAGCTTTCTTT
CDR3aa: CASTGRDRGLKAEAFF
d_gene: TRBD1
abundance: -
v_gene: TRBV19
j_gene: TRBJ1-1
len: 16

CDR3nt: TGTGCCAGCAGTTCTCGACAGGGGCAGGGCTACACCTTC
CDR3aa: CASSSRQGQGYTF
d_gene: TRBD1
abundance: -
v_gene: TRBV27
j_gene: TRBJ1-2
len: 13

CDR3nt: TGTGCCAGCAGGCCTGGACAAGAATCAGAGACCCAGTACTTC
CDR3aa: CASRPGQESETQYF
d_gene: -
abundance: -
v_gene: TRBV28
j_gene: TRBJ2-5
len: 14

CDR3nt: TGTGCCAGCACCACAGCCTACGAGCAGTACTTC
CDR3aa: CASTTAYEQYF
d_gene: -
abundance: -
v_gene: TRBV28
j_gene: TRBJ2-7
len: 11

CDR3nt: TGTGCCAGCAGTTTATCAGGGGGATACCTATCCTACAATGAGCAGTTCTTC
CDR3aa: CASSLSGGYLSYNEQFF
d_gene: -
abundance: -
v_gene: TRBV27
j_gene: TRBJ2-1
len: 17

CDR3nt: TGTGCCAGCAGCGTAGAGCCGGGACTGACAAACTACGAGCAGTACTTC
CDR3aa: CASSVEPGLTNYEQYF
d_gene: -
abundance: -
v_gene: TRBV11-2
j_gene: TRBJ2-7
len: 16

CDR3nt: TGTGCCAGCAGCGCGACAAAAAATCCTGGAAAACTGTTTTTT
CDR3aa: CASSATKNPGKLFF
d_gene: -
abundance: -
v_gene: TRBV2
j_gene: TRBJ1-4
len: 14

CDR3nt: TGTGCCTGGAGGGGGGGGACTAGCGATGGCGGGGAGCTGTTTTTT
CDR3aa: CAWRGGTSDGGELFF
d_gene: TRBD2
abundance: -
v_gene: TRBV30
j_gene: TRBJ2-2
len: 15

CDR3nt: TGTGCCAGCACCGTGGGGGACAGCGACAATGAGCAGTTCTTC
CDR3aa: CASTVGDSDNEQFF
d_gene: TRBD1
abundance: -
v_gene: TRBV11-3
j_gene: TRBJ2-1
len: 14

CDR3nt: TGTGCCAGCAGTTTAACTGGGGGGGATCAGCCCCAGCATTTT
CDR3aa: CASSLTGGDQPQHF
d_gene: -
abundance: -
v_gene: TRBV7-2
j_gene: TRBJ1-5
len: 14

CDR3nt: TGTGCCAGCAGCCATCCGGACAGGGGGCGAATTAAACTGTTTTTT
CDR3aa: CASSHPDRGRIKLFF
d_gene: TRBD1
abundance: -
v_gene: TRBV6-5
j_gene: TRBJ1-4
len: 15

CDR3nt: TGTGCCAGCAGCTGGGACAGCTCCTACGAGCAGTACTTC
CDR3aa: CASSWDSSYEQYF
d_gene: TRBD1
abundance: -
v_gene: TRBV5-4
j_gene: TRBJ2-7
len: 13

CDR3nt: TGTGCCAGCAGTTTCATACCGGGACAGGGGATAAGCGAGCAGTACTTC
CDR3aa: CASSFIPGQGISEQYF
d_gene: TRBD1
abundance: -
v_gene: TRBV5-6
j_gene: TRBJ2-7
len: 16

CDR3nt: TGTGCCATCAGTCAGGGAGGCACCTACGAGCAGTACTTC
CDR3aa: CAISQGGTYEQYF
d_gene: -
abundance: -
v_gene: TRBV10-3
j_gene: TRBJ2-7
len: 13

CDR3nt: TGTGCCAGCAGTGACAGCGGCCTGGGGCAGGGGCACAATGAGCAGTTCTTC
CDR3aa: CASSDSGLGQGHNEQFF
d_gene: -
abundance: -
v_gene: TRBV6-4
j_gene: TRBJ2-1
len: 17

CDR3nt: TGTGCCAGCAGGCTACAGGGGGCGAACACTGAAGCTTTCTTT
CDR3aa: CASRLQGANTEAFF
d_gene: TRBD1
abundance: -
v_gene: TRBV2
j_gene: TRBJ1-1
len: 14

CDR3nt: TGCGCCACCAGAACCGTCCAGGGGATGGACACAGATACGCAGTATTTT
CDR3aa: CATRTVQGMDTDTQYF
d_gene: -
abundance: -
v_gene: TRBV5-1
j_gene: TRBJ2-3
len: 16

CDR3nt: TGCGCCAGCAGCCACCTTTATAGTTTTATCGGACTAGCGGGAGTTTATGAGCAGTTCTTC
CDR3aa: CASSHLYSFIGLAGVYEQFF
d_gene: TRBD2
abundance: -
v_gene: TRBV4-1
j_gene: TRBJ2-1
len: 20

CDR3nt: TGTGCCAGCAGTTACTCGAGTAACCAAGAGACCCAGTACTTC
CDR3aa: CASSYSSNQETQYF
d_gene: -
abundance: -
v_gene: TRBV6-6
j_gene: TRBJ2-5
len: 14

CDR3nt: TGTGCCAGCAGCCTTCAAACAGGGGGCGGCTATGGCTACACCTTC
CDR3aa: CASSLQTGGGYGYTF
d_gene: TRBD1
abundance: -
v_gene: TRBV5-6
j_gene: TRBJ1-2
len: 15

CDR3nt: TGTGCCATCAGTGAGCAGGACAGGGGTCATACTGAAGCTTTCTTT
CDR3aa: CAISEQDRGHTEAFF
d_gene: TRBD1
abundance: once
v_gene: TRBV10-3
j_gene: TRBJ1-1
len: 15

CDR3nt: TGTGCCAGCAGCTTAGTTCCGCTGAGCTCCTACAATGAGCAGTTCTTC
CDR3aa: CASSLVPLSSYNEQFF
d_gene: -
abundance: -
v_gene: TRBV7-2
j_gene: TRBJ2-1
len: 16

CDR3nt: TGTGCCAGCAGCCCAGGACTTTTCTACGAGCAGTACTTC
CDR3aa: CASSPGLFYEQYF
d_gene: -
abundance: -
v_gene: TRBV7-8
j_gene: TRBJ2-7
len: 13

CDR3nt: TGTGCCAGCAGTCCCCACCCTTTTTCGGGAGGGCAAGAGACCCAGTACTTC
CDR3aa: CASSPHPFSGGQETQYF
d_gene: TRBD2
abundance: -
v_gene: TRBV27
j_gene: TRBJ2-5
len: 17

CDR3nt: TGCGCCAGCAGCCAAGATGGGGGAGAGGGGGCAAACTCTCCCGGGGAGCTGTTTTTT
CDR3aa: CASSQDGGEGANSPGELFF
d_gene: TRBD1
abundance: -
v_gene: TRBV4-1
j_gene: TRBJ2-2
len: 19

CDR3nt: TGTGCCAGCTCAAAGGGGAATGGGGAGCAGTACTTC
CDR3aa: CASSKGNGEQYF
d_gene: -
abundance: -
v_gene: TRBV18
j_gene: TRBJ2-7
len: 12

CDR3nt: TGTGCCAGCAGCGTTGCAGGGGGCAACTATGGCTACACCTTC
CDR3aa: CASSVAGGNYGYTF
d_gene: TRBD1
abundance: -
v_gene: TRBV9
j_gene: TRBJ1-2
len: 14

CDR3nt: TGCGCCAGCAGCCACCCGGACAGCCAACCGCCCCCTCCTTATGGCTACACCTTC
CDR3aa: CASSHPDSQPPPPYGYTF
d_gene: -
abundance: -
v_gene: TRBV4-1
j_gene: TRBJ1-2
len: 18

CDR3nt: TGCGCCAGCAGGGCCCCGGGGGGGCAAGAGACCCAGTACTTC
CDR3aa: CASRAPGGQETQYF
d_gene: TRBD2
abundance: -
v_gene: TRBV5-1
j_gene: TRBJ2-5
len: 14

CDR3nt: TGCGCCAGCAGCCAAGAAAGACTCTACGAGCAGTACTTC
CDR3aa: CASSQERLYEQYF
d_gene: -
abundance: -
v_gene: TRBV4-1
j_gene: TRBJ2-7
len: 13

CDR3nt: TGTGCCAGCAGCCTAACCGCTAGCGGGAGGGATTACGAGCAGTACTTC
CDR3aa: CASSLTASGRDYEQYF
d_gene: TRBD2
abundance: -
v_gene: TRBV13
j_gene: TRBJ2-7
len: 16

CDR3nt: TGCGCCAGCAGCTTGGAGGAGCGCCACGAGCAGTACTTC
CDR3aa: CASSLEERHEQYF
d_gene: -
abundance: -
v_gene: TRBV5-1
j_gene: TRBJ2-7
len: 13

CDR3nt: TGTGCCAGCAGCTTAGGTGCGGGACTAGCGGGTTCGACCGAGCAGTACTTC
CDR3aa: CASSLGAGLAGSTEQYF
d_gene: TRBD2
abundance: few
v_gene: TRBV7-9
j_gene: TRBJ2-7
len: 17

CDR3nt: TGTGCCATCGAGCGGGAAACCTACGAGCAGTACTTC
CDR3aa: CAIERETYEQYF
d_gene: TRBD2
abundance: -
v_gene: TRBV6-1
j_gene: TRBJ2-7
len: 12

CDR3nt: TGTGCCAGCAGCTTAGGGACAGCCTACGAGCAGTACTTC
CDR3aa: CASSLGTAYEQYF
d_gene: -
abundance: once
v_gene: TRBV13
j_gene: TRBJ2-7
len: 13

CDR3nt: TGTGCCAGCAGCTCCAATCAGGGGGCAAATGAAAAACTGTTTTTT
CDR3aa: CASSSNQGANEKLFF
d_gene: TRBD1
abundance: -
v_gene: TRBV5-5
j_gene: TRBJ1-4
len: 15

CDR3nt: TGCAGTGCTGCCCTATTGGACGAGCAGTACTTC
CDR3aa: CSAALLDEQYF
d_gene: -
abundance: -
v_gene: TRBV20-1
j_gene: TRBJ2-7
len: 11

CDR3nt: TGTGCCAGCAGTTTCGGCGGGGGGGCCGGGGGCACAGATACGCAGTATTTT
CDR3aa: CASSFGGGAGGTDTQYF
d_gene: TRBD2
abundance: -
v_gene: TRBV27
j_gene: TRBJ2-3
len: 17

CDR3nt: TGTGCCAGCCGCCTGACATGGGTTTTAGTCCATGCAACTAATGAAAAACTGTTTTTT
CDR3aa: CASRLTWVLVHATNEKLFF
d_gene: -
abundance: -
v_gene: TRBV21-1
j_gene: TRBJ1-4
len: 19

CDR3nt: TGCAGCGCGGGCACAGGGGGCAATGAGCAGTTCTTC
CDR3aa: CSAGTGGNEQFF
d_gene: TRBD1
abundance: -
v_gene: TRBV29-1
j_gene: TRBJ2-1
len: 12